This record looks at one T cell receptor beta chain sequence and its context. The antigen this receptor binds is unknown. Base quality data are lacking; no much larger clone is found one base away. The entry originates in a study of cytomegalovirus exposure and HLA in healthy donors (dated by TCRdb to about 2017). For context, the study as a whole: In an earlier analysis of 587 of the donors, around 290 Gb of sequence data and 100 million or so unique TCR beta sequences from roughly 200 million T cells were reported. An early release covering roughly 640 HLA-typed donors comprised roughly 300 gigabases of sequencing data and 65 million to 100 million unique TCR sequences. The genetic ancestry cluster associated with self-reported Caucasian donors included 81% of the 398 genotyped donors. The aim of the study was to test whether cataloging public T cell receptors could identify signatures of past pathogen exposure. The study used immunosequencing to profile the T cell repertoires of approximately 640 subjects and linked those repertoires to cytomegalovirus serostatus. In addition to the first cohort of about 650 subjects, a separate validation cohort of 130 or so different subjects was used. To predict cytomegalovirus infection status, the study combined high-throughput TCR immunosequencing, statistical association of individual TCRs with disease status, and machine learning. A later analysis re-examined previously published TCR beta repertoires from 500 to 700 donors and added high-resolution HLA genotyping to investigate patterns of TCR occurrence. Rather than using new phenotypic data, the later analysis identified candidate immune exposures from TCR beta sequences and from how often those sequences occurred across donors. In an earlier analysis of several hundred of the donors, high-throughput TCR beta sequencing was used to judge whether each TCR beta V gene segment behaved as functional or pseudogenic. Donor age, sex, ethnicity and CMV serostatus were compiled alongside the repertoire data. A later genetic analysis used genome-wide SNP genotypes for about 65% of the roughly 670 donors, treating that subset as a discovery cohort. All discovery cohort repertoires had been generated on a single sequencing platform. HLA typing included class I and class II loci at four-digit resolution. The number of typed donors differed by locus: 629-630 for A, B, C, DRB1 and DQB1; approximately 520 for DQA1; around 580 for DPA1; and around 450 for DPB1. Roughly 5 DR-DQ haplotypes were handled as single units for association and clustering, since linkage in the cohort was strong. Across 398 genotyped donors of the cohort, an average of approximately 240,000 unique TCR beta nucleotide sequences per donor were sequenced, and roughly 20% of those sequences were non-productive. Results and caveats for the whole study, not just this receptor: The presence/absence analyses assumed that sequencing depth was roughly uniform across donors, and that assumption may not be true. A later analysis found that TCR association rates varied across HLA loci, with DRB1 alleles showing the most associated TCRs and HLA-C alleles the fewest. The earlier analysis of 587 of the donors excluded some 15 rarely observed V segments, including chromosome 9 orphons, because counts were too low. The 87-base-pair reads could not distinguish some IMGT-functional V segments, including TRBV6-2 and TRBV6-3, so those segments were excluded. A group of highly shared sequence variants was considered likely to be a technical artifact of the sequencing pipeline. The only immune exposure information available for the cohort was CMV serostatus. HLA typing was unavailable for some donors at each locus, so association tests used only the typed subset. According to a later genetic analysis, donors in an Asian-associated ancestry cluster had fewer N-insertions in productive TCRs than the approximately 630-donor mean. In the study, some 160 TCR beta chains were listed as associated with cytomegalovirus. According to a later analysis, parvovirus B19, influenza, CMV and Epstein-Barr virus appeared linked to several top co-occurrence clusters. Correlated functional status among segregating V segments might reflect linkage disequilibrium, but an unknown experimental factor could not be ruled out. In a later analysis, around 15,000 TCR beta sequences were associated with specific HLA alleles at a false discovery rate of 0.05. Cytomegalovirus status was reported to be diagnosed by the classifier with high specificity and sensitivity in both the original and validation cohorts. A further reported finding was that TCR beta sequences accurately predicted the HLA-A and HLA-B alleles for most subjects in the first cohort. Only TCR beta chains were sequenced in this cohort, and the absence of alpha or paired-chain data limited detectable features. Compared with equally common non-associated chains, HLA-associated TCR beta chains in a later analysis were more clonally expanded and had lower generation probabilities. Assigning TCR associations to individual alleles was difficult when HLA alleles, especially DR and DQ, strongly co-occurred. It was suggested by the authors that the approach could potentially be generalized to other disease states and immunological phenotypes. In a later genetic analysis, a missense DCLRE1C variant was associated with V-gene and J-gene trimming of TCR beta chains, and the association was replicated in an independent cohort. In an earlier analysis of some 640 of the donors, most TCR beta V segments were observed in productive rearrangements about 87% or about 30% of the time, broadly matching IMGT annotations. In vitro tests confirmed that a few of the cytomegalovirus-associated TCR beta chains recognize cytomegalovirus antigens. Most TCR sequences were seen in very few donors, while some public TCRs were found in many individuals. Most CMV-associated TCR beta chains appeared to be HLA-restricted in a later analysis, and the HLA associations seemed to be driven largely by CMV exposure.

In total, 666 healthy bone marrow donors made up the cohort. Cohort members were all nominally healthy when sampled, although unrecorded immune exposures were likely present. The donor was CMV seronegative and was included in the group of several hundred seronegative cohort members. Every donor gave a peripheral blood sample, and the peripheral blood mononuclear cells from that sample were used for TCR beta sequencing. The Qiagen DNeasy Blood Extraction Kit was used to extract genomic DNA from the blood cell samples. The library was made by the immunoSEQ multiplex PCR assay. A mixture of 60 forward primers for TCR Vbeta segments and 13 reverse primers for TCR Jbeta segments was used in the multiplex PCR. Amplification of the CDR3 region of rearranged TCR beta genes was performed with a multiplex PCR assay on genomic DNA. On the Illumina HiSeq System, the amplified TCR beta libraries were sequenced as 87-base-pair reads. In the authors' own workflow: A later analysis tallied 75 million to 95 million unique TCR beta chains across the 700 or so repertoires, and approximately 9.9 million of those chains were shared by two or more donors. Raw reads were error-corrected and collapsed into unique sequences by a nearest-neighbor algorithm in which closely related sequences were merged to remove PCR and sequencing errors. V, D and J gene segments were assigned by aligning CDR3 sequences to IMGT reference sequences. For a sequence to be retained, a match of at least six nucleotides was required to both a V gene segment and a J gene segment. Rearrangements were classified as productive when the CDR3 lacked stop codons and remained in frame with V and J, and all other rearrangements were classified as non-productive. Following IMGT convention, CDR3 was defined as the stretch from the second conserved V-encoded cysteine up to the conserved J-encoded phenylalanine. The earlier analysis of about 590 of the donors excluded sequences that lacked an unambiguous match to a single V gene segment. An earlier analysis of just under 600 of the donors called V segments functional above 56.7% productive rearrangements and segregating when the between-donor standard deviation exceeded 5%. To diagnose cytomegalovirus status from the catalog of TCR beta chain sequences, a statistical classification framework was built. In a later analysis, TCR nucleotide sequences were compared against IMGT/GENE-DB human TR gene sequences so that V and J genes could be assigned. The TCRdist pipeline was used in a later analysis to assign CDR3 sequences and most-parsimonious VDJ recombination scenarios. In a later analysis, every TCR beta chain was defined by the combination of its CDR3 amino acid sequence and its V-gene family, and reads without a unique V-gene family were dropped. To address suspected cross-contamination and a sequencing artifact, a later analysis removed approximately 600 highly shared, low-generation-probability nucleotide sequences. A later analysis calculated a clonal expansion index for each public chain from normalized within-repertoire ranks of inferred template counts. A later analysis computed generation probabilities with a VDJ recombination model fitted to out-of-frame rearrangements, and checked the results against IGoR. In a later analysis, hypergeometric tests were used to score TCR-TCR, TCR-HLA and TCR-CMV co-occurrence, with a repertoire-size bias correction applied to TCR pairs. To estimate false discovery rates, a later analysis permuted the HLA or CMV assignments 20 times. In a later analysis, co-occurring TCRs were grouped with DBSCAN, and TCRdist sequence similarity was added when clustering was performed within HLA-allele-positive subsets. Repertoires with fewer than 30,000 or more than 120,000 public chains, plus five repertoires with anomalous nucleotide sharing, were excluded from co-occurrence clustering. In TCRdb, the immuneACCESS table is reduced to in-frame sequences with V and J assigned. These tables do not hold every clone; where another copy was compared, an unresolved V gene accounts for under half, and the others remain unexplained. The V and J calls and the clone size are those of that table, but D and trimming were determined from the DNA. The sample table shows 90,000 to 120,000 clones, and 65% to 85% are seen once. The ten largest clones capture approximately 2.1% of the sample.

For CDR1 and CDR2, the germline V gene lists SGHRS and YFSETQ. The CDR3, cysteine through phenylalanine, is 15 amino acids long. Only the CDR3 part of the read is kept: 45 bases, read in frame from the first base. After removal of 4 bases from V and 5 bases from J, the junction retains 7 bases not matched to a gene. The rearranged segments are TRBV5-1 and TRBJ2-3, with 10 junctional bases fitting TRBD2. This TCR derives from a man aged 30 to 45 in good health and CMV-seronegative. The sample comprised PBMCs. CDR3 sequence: CASSAGTSAVDTQYF. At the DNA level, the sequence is TGCGCCAGCAGCGCGGGGACTAGCGCGGTAGATACGCAGTATTTT.